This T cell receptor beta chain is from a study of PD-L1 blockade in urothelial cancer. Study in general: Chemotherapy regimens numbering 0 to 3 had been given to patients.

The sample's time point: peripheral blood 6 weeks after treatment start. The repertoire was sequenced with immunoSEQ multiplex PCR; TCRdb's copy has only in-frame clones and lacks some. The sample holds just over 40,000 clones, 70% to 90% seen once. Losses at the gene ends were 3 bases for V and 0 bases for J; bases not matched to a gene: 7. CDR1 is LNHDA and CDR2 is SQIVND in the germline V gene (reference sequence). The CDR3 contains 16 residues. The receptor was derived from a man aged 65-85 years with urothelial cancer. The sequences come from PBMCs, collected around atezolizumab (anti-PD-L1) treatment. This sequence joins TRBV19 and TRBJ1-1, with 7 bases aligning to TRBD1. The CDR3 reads CASSMRAGGMNTEAFF. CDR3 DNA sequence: TGTGCCAGTAGTATGAGGGCAGGGGGGATGAACACTGAAGCTTTCTTT.